The rows below give T cell receptor beta chains drawn from one sample of a study of human T cells and chemical hapten exposure. TCRdb fed the RACE reads into MiXCR, producing one record per CDR3 protein. This table has about 140,000 distinct CDR3 sequences, approximately 10% appearing once. The specimen comprised whole blood, sampled in connection with sensitization to the hapten diphenylcyclopropenone (DPC). Every receptor here comes from a woman in her 50s with alopecia areata. Some clones in this sample may be carry-over from other donors' samples. Each CDR3 is given with its conserved first and last residue. D genes are given only for firm matches. Expanded clones get a size class; other rows say once, few or many, or leave the size out.

j_call,d_call,v_call,clone_size,cdr3_aa,cdr3_nt
TRBJ2-1,.,TRBV5-8,few,CASSFNRYNEQFF,TGTGCCAGCAGCTTTAACCGTTACAATGAGCAGTTCTTC
TRBJ2-7,TRBD2,TRBV5-6,few,CASSSQGGVNEQYF,TGTGCCAGCAGCAGCCAGGGAGGGGTTAACGAGCAGTACTTC
TRBJ1-1,TRBD1,TRBV9,.,CASSPLTGGLNTEAFF,TGTGCCAGCAGTCCTCTCACAGGGGGCCTGAACACTGAAGCTTTCTTT
TRBJ1-1,.,TRBV7-9,few,CASSLRSVDTEAFF,TGTGCCAGCAGTCTCAGGAGTGTTGACACTGAAGCTTTCTTT
TRBJ2-7,.,TRBV5-1,few,CASSPGTGSSYEQYF,TGCGCCAGCAGCCCAGGTACTGGCAGCTCCTACGAGCAGTACTTC
TRBJ1-5,.,TRBV19,many,CASSIDPSQPQHF,TGTGCCAGTAGTATAGACCCATCTCAGCCCCAGCATTTT
TRBJ1-2,.,TRBV29-1,few,CSVFLGYGYTF,TGCAGCGTCTTTTTAGGGTATGGCTACACCTTC
TRBJ2-3,.,TRBV29-1,.,CSGSPARGSPDTQYF,TGCAGCGGTTCCCCGGCCAGGGGAAGTCCAGATACGCAGTATTTT
TRBJ2-3,.,TRBV4-3,.,CASSQDPGRATQYF,TGCGCCAGCAGCCAAGATCCCGGCAGGGCGACGCAGTATTTT
TRBJ2-2,.,TRBV29-1,many,CSVRAQGTGELFF,TGCAGCGTTAGAGCGCAGGGCACCGGGGAGCTGTTTTTT
TRBJ2-2,TRBD2,TRBV5-4,.,CASSREGAAGSTGELFF,TGTGCCAGCAGCAGGGAGGGAGCGGCAGGGAGCACCGGGGAGCTGTTTTTT
TRBJ1-1,.,TRBV11-1,few,CASSLAGAEAFF,TGTGCCAGCAGCTTAGCCGGGGCTGAAGCTTTCTTT